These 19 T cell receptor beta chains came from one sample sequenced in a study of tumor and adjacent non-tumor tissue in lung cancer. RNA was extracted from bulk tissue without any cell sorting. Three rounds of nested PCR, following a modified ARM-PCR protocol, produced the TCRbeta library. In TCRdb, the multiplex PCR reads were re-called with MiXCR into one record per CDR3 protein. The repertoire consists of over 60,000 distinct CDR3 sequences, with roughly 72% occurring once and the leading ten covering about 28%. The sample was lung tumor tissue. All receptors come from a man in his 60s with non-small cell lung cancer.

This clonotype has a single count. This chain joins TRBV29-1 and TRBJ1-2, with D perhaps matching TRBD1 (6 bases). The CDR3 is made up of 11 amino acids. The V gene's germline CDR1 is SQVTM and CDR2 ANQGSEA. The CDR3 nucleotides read TGCATCCTTGCCAGGGGCTATGGCTACACCTTC. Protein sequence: CILARGYGYTF.

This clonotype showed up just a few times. The CDR3 region has the DNA TGCGCCAGCAGCCCCGGGACAGCACAAGAGACCCAGTACTTC. It yields the protein CASSPGTAQETQYF. J is TRBJ2-5 and V is TRBV5-1; 7 bases fit TRBD1. Trimming at V came to 4 bases and at J to 2 bases, leaving 5 bases not matched to a gene. The CDR3 consists of 14 residues. In germline, CDR1 is SGHRS, CDR2 YFSETQ.

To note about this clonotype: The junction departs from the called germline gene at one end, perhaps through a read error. This chain's CDR3 is CSVRFTLIERQETQYF. The CDR3 DNA follows: TGCAGCGTTCGTTTTACCCTGATAGAGCGACAAGAGACACAGTACTTC. The V call is TRBV29-1, the J call TRBJ2-5; D uncertain. The CDR3 is made up of 16 amino acids. Per the germline V gene, CDR1 is SQVTM and CDR2 is ANQGSEA.

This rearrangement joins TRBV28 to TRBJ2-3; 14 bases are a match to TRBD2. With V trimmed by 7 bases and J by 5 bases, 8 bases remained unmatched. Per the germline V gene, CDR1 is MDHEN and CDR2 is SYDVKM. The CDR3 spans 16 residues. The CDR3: CASNLGLAGGGDTQYF. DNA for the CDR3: TGTGCCAGCAATCTCGGACTAGCGGGAGGAGGAGATACGCAGTATTTT. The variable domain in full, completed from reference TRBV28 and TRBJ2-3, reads DVKVTQSSRYLVKRTGEKVFLECVQDMDHENMFWYRQDPGLGLRLIYFSYDVKMKEKGDIPEGYSVSREKKERFSLILESASTNQTSMYLCASNLGLAGGGDTQYFGPGTRLTVL.

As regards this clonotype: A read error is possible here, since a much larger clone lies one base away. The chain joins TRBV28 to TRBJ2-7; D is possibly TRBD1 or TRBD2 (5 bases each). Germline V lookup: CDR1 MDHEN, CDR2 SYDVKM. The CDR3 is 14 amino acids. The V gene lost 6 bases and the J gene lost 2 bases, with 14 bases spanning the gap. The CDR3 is CASSPGPGPYEQYF. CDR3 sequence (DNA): TGTGCCAGCAGCCCCGGACCGGGACCCTACGAGCAGTACTTC.

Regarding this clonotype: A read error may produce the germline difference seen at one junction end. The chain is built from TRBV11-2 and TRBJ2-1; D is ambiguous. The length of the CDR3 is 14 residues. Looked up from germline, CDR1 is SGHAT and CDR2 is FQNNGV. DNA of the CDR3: TGTGTCAGCAGCCTAGATCCGGCAGCCTCCGAGCAGTTCTTC. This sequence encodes CVSSLDPAASEQFF.

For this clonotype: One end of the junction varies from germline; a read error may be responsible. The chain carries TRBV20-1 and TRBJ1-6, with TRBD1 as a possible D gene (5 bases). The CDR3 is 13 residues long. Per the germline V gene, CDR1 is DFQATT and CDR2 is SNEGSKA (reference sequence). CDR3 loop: CSAEGHHNSPLHF. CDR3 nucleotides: TGCAGTGCTGAAGGACACCATAATTCACCCCTCCATTTT.

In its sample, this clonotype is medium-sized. CDR3 sequence (DNA): TGCAGCGTTGAGAGGGGCACCGGGGAGCTGTTTTTT. Translated: CSVERGTGELFF. The V gene is TRBV29-1, the J gene TRBJ2-2; either TRBD1 or TRBD2 may fit D (5 bases each). V lost 3 bases and J lost 4, with 6 bases in between. Germline values: CDR1 SQVTM, CDR2 ANQGSEA. The CDR3 extends over 12 amino acids.

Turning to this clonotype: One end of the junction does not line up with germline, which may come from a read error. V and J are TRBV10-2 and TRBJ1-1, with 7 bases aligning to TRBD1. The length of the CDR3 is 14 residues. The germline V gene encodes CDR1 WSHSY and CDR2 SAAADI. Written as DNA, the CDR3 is TGCGCCAGCAATCGAGACAGGGCGAACACTGAAGCTGTCTTT. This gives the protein CASNRDRANTEAVF.

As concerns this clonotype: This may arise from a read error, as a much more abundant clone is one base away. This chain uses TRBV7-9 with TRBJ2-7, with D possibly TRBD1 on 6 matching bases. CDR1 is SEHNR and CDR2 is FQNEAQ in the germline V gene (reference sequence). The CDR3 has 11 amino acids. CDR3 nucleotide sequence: TGTGTCAGCAGCGCGCTGGGACAACAGTACTTC. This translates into CVSSALGQQYF. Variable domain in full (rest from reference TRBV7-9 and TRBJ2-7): DTGVSQNPRHKITKRGQNVTFRCDPISEHNRLYWYRQTLGQGPEFLTYFQNEAQLEKSRLLSDRFSAERPKGSFSTLEIQRTEQGDSAMYLCVSSALGQQYFGPGTRLTVT.

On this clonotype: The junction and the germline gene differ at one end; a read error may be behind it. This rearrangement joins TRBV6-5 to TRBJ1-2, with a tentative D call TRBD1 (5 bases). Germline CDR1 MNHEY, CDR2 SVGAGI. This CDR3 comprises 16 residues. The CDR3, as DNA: TGTGCCAGCAGTCACTCTTCTGGGACGGTAAACTATGGCTACACCTTC. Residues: CASSHSSGTVNYGYTF.

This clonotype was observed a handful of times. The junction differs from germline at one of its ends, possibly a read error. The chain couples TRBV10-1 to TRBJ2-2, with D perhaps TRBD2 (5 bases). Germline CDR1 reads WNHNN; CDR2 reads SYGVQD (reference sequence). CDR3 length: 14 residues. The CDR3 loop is CARSGQRNTGELFF. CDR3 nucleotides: TGCGCCAGAAGTGGTCAGCGGAACACAGGGGAGCTGTTTTTT.

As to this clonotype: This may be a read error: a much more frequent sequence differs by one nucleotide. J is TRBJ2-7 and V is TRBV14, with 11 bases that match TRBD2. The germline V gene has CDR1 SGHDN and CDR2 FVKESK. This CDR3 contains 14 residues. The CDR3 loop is CVSSPGLAAPEQYF. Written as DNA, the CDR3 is TGTGTCAGCAGCCCGGGACTAGCGGCGCCGGAGCAGTACTTC.

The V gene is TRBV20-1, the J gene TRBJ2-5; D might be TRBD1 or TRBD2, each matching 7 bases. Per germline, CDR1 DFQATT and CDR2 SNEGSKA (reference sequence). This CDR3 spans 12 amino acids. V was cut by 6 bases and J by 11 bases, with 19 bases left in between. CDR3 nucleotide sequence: TGCAGTGCGCAGCCAGGGGGGGATACACAGTACTTC. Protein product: CSAQPGGDTQYF.

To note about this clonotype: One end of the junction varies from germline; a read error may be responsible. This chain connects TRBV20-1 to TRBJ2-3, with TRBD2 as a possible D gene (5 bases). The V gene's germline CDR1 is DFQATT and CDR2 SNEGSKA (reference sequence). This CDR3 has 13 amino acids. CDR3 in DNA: TGCAGTGGTAGAGGGATGTGGGGAGATACGCAGTATTTT. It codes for CSGRGMWGDTQYF.

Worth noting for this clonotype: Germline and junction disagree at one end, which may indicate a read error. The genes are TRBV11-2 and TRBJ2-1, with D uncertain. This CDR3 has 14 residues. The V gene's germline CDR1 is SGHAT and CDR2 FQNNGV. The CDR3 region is CASSFQRVHYEQFF. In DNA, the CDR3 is TGTGCCAGTAGCTTCCAGCGAGTTCACTATGAGCAGTTCTTC.

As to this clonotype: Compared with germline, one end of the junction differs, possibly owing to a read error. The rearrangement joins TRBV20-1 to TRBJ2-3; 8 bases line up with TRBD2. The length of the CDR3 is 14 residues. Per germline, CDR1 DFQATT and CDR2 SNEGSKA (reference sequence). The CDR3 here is CSAKTSDATYTQYF. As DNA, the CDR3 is TGCAGTGCAAAGACTAGCGACGCCACATATACGCAGTATTTT.

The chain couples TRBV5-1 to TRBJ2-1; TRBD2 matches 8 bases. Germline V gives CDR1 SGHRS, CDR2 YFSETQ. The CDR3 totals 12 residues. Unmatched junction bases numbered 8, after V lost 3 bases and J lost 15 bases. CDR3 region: CASSSGRVRAFF. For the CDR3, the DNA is TGCGCCAGCAGCTCCGGGAGGGTCCGGGCGTTCTTC.

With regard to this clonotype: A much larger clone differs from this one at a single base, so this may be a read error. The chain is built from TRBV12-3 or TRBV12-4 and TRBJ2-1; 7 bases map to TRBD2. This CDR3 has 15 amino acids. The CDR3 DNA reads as TGTGCCAGCAATTTACCTCAGCGGGAACACAATGAGCAGCTCTTC. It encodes CASNLPQREHNEQLF.